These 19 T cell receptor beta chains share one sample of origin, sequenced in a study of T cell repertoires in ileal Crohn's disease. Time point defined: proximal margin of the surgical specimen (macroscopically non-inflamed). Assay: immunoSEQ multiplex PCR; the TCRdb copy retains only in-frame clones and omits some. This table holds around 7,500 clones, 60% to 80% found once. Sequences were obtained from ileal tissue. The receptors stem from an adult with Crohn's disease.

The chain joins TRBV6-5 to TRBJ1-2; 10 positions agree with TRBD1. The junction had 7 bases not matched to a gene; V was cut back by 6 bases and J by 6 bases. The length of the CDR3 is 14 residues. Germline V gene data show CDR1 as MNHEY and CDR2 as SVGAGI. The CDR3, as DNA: TGTGCCAGCAGACGCGACAGGGGGCTGGATGGCTACACCTTC. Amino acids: CASRRDRGLDGYTF.

CDR3 protein: CASSQGRGEQYF. CDR3 in DNA: TGTGCCAGCAGCCAAGGCCGGGGTGAGCAGTACTTC. The chain recombines TRBV28 with TRBJ2-7, with a weak D call TRBD2 (5 bases). The CDR3 runs 12 residues. V lost 6 bases to trimming and J lost 7 bases, with 13 bases between them. Germline-derived CDR1 and CDR2 are MDHEN and SYDVKM.

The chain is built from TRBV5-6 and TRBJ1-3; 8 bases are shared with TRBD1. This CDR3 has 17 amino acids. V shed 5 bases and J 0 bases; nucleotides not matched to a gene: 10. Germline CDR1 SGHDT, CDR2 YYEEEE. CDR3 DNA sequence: TGTGCCAGCAGGCTCTTCCGGGACAGGATCTCTGGAAACACCATATATTTT. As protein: CASRLFRDRISGNTIYF.

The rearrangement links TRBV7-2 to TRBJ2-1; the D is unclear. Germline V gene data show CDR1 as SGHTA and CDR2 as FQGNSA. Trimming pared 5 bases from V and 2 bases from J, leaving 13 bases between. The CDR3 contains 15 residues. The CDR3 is CASSHSTLPYNEQFF. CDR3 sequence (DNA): TGTGCCAGCAGCCATTCGACGCTTCCCTACAATGAGCAGTTCTTC.

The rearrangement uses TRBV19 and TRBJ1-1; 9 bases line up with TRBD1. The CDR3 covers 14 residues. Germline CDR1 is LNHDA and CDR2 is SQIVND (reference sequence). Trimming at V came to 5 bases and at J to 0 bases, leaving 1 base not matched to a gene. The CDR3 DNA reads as TGTGCCAGTAGTTGGGACAGGGTGAACACTGAAGCTTTCTTT. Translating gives CASSWDRVNTEAFF.

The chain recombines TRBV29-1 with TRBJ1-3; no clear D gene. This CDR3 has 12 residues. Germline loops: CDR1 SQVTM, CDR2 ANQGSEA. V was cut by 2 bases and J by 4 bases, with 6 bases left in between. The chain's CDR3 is CSVEISGNTIYF. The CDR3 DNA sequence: TGCAGCGTTGAAATCTCAGGAAACACCATATATTTT.

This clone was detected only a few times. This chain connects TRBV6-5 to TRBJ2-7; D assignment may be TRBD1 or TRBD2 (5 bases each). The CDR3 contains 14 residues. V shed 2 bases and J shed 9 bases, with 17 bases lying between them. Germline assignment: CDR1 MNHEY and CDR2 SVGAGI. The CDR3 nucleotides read TGTGCCAGCAGTTACGGAACAGGAGGAGAGGGGCAGTACTTC. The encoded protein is CASSYGTGGEGQYF.

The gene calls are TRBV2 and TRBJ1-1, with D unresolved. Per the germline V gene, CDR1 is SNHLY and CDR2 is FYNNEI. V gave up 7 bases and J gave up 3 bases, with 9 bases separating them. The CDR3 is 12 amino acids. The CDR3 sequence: CASNTPDTEAFF. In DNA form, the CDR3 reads TGTGCCAGCAATACGCCGGACACTGAAGCTTTCTTT.

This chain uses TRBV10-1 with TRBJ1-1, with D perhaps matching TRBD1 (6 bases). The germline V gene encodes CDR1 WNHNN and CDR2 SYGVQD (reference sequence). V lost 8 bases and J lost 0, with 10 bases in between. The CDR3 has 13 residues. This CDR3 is CASAGTLNTEAFF. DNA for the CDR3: TGCGCCAGCGCTGGGACATTGAACACTGAAGCTTTCTTT.

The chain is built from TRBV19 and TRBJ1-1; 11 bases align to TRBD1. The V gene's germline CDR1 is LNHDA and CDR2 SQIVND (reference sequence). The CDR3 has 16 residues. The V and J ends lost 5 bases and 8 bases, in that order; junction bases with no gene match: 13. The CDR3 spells CASSPHRGQGVGEAFF. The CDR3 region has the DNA TGTGCCAGTAGTCCCCATAGGGGACAGGGGGTTGGGGAAGCTTTCTTT.

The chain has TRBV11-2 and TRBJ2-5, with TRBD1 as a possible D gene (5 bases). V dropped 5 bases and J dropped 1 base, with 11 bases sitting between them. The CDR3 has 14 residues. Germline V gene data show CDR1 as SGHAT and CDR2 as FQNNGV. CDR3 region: CASSPHDSQETQYF. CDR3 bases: TGTGCCAGCAGCCCCCACGACAGCCAAGAGACCCAGTACTTC.

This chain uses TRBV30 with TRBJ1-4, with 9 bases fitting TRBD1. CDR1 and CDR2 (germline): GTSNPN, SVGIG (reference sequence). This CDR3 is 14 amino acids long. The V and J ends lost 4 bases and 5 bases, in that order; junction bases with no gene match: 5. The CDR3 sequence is CAWNTGTGNEKLFF. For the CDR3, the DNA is TGTGCCTGGAATACCGGGACAGGGAATGAAAAACTGTTTTTT. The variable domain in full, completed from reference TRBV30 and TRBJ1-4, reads SQTIHQWPATLVQPVGSPLSLECTVEGTSNPNLYWYRQAAGRGLQLLFYSVGIGQISSEVPQNLSASRPQDRQFILSSKKLLLSDSGFYLCAWNTGTGNEKLFFGSGTQLSVL.

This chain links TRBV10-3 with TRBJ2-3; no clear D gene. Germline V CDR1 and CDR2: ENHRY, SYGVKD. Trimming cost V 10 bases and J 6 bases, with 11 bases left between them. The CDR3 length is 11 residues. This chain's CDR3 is CASRTRDTQYF. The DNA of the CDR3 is TGTGCCAGCAGAACGCGGGATACGCAGTATTTT.

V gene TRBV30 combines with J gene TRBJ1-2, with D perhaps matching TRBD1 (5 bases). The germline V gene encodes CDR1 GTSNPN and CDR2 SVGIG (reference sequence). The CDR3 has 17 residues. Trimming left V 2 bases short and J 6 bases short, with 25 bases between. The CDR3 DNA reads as TGTGCCTGGAGTCATATTCCTCCCCGGGACGGGAGGGATGGCTACACCTTC. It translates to CAWSHIPPRDGRDGYTF. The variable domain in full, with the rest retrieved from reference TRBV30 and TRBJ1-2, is SQTIHQWPATLVQPVGSPLSLECTVEGTSNPNLYWYRQAAGRGLQLLFYSVGIGQISSEVPQNLSASRPQDRQFILSSKKLLLSDSGFYLCAWSHIPPRDGRDGYTFGSGTRLTVV.

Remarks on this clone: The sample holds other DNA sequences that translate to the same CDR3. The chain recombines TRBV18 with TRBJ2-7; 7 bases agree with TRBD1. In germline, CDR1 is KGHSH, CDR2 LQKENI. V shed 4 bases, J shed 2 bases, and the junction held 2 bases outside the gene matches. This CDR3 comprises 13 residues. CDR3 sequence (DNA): TGTGCCAGCTCACGTGGACAGGCCTACGAGCAGTACTTC. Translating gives CASSRGQAYEQYF.

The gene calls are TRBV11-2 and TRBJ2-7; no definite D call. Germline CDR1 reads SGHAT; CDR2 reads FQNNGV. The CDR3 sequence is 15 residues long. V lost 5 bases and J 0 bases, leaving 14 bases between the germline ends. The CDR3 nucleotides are TGTGCCAGCAGCCAACGGCTAGAGAGCTCCTACGAGCAGTACTTC. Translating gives CASSQRLESSYEQYF. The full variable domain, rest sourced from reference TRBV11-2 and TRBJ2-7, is EAGVAQSPRYKIIEKRQSVAFWCNPISGHATLYWYQQILGQGPKLLIQFQNNGVVDDSQLPKDRFSAERLKGVDSTLKIQPAKLEDSAVYLCASSQRLESSYEQYFGPGTRLTVT.

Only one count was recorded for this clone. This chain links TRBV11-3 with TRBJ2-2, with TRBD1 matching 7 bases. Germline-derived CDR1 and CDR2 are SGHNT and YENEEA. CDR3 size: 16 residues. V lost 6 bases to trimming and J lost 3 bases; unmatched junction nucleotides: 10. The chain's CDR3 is CASRRDRASHTGELFF. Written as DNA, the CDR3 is TGTGCCAGCAGACGGGACAGAGCAAGCCACACCGGGGAGCTGTTTTTT.

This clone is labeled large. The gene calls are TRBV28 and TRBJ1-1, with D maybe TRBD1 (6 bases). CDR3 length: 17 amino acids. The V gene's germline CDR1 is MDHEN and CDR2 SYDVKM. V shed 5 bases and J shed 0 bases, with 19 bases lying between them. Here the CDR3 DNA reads TGTGCCAGCAGTGAACTACCAGGGGACACTATGAACACTGAAGCTTTCTTT. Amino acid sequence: CASSELPGDTMNTEAFF.

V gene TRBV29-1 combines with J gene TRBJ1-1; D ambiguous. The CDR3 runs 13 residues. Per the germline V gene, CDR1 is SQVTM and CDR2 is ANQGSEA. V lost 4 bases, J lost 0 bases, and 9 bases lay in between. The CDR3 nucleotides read TGCAGCGTTGGGACTCACGTGAACACTGAAGCTTTCTTT. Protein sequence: CSVGTHVNTEAFF.